This T cell receptor (beta chain) was observed in a study of read filtering for tumor transcriptome and immune sequencing. For the study at large: Patients were some 16 male and some 13 female, mean age 65.9 years, range about 47 to 85. Study results and caveats: Correlation between methods rose after single-read clonotypes were removed. Compared with RNA-seq, IR-seq gave much higher clonotype depth and reliability.

This library used roughly 430 ng RNA and molecular barcoded adaptors spanning alpha/delta and beta/gamma chains. TCRdb ran MiXCR on the reads and lists one entry per CDR3 protein. The table shows about 39,000 distinct CDR3 sequences, with around 15% occurring only once. The CDR3 covers 14 residues. Between the trimmed V and J ends, which lost 4 bases and 6 bases, there was a span of 16 bases. Germline CDR1 is SGHRS and CDR2 is YFSETQ. This clonotype was picked up many times. As yet, its antigen is unknown. Input material: a population of CD138-negative cells sorted from bone marrow. The chain joins TRBV5-1 to TRBJ1-1; D gene ambiguous. The receptor was isolated from a donor aged 40 or over with multiple myeloma. Here the CDR3 DNA reads TGCGCCAGCAGCCGAGCCCCAGGTGAAGCTGAAGCTTTCTTT. This gives the protein CASSRAPGEAEAFF. Supplemented by reference TRBV5-1 and TRBJ1-1, the full variable domain reads KAGVTQTPRYLIKTRGQQVTLSCSPISGHRSVSWYQQTPGQGLQFLFEYFSETQRNKGNFPGRFSGRQFSNSRSEMNVSTLELGDSALYLCASSRAPGEAEAFFGQGTRLTVV.